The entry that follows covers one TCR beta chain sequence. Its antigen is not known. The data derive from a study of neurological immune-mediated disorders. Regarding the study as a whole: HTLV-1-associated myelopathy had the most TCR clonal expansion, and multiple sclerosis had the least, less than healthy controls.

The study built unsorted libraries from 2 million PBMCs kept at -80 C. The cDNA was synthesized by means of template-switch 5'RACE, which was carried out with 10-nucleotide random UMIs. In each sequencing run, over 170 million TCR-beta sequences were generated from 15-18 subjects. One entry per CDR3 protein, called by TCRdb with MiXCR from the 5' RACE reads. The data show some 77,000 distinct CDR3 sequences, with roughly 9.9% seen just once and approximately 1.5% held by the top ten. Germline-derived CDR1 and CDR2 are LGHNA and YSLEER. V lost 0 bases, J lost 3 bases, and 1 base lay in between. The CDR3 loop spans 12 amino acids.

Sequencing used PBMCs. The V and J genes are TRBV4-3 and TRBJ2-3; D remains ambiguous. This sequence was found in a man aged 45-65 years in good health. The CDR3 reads CASSQETDTQYF. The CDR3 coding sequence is TGCGCCAGCAGCCAAGAAACAGATACGCAGTATTTT.